The clone carrying this TCR beta chain has ten or more counts. The data belong to a study of response to subunit inactivated influenza vaccine. V shed 3 bases and J shed 0 bases, with 4 bases lying between them. The germline CDR1 and CDR2 sequences are SGHRS and YFSETQ. The length of the CDR3 is 12 residues. One entry per CDR3 protein results from TCRdb running MiXCR on the RT-PCR reads. Among about 530,000 distinct CDR3 sequences listed, roughly 12% were seen once. The sample in question was PBMCs from blood, obtained on the day of vaccination. The chain links TRBV5-1 to TRBJ2-7; D call uncertain. The TCR comes from a middle-aged man who received an inactivated influenza vaccine. CDR3 sequence (DNA): TGCGCCAGCAGCTCAAACTCCTACGAGCAGTACTTC. It specifies CASSSNSYEQYF. Full variable domain (remainder filled in from reference TRBV5-1 and TRBJ2-7): KAGVTQTPRYLIKTRGQQVTLSCSPISGHRSVSWYQQTPGQGLQFLFEYFSETQRNKGNFPGRFSGRQFSNSRSEMNVSTLELGDSALYLCASSSNSYEQYFGPGTRLTVT.